This is a list of T cell receptor beta chains from one sample in a study of memory CD4+ T cells and cytomegalovirus serostatus. Generated by immunoSEQ multiplex PCR, the TCRdb table keeps only in-frame clones and is missing some. Of more than 35,000 clones in the sample, around 84% were seen once. The sequencing input was memory CD4+ T cells from blood. The receptor source for this set is an adult in good health and CMV-seronegative. Each CDR3 is given with its conserved first and last residue.

j_call v_call cdr3_aa
TRBJ1-5 TRBV19 CASSLQISNQPQHF
TRBJ1-6 TRBV27 CASSSRQGPSAAYNSPLHF
TRBJ2-3 TRBV7-3 CASSPLASSTDTQYF
TRBJ2-2 TRBV5-4 CASSLGASTGELFF
TRBJ1-1 TRBV30 CAWSKGGGAFF
TRBJ1-1 TRBV10-3 CAISREGANTEAFF
TRBJ1-1 TRBV9 CASSGDRHTEAFF
TRBJ2-5 TRBV2 CASAGRGSQETQYF
TRBJ2-7 TRBV18 CASSPRPGAHEQYF
TRBJ2-3 TRBV5-1 CASSQGTLTDTQYF
TRBJ1-1 TRBV4-1 CASSRDRGGTEAFF
TRBJ2-7 TRBV5-1 CASSLMLGAGSEQYF
TRBJ2-7 TRBV10-3 CAISASREPTYEQYF
TRBJ1-5 TRBV6-6 CASSYIWAGKLQPQHF
TRBJ1-3 TRBV5-1 CASSLSAAGNTIYF
TRBJ1-3 TRBV7-6 CASSVGTGSGNTIYF
TRBJ1-1 TRBV6-1 CASSVSLRDTEAFF
TRBJ2-7 TRBV20-1 CSASIAAEQYF
TRBJ2-3 TRBV5-8 CASSLEGNTQYF
TRBJ1-6 TRBV6-1 CASSVTYSPLHF
TRBJ1-2 TRBV5-1 CASTTSGNANYGYTF
TRBJ2-1 TRBV6-6 CASTVTGGYSEQFF
TRBJ1-1 TRBV18 CASSLDPGGTEAFF
TRBJ1-3 TRBV28 CASSLSRSGNTIYF
TRBJ2-5 TRBV19 CASSIRGTGETQYF